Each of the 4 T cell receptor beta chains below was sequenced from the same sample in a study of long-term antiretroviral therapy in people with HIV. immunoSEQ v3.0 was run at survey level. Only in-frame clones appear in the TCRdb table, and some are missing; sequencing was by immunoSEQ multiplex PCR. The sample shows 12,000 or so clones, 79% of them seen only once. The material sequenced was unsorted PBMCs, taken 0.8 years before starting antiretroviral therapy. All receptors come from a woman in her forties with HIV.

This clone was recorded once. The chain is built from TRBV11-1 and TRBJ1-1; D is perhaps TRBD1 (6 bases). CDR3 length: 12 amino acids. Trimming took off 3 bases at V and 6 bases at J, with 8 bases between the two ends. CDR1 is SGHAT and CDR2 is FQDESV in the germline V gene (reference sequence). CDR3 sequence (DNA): TGTGCCAGCAGCTTGGAGGGGGCTGAAGCTTTCTTT. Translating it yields CASSLEGAEAFF.

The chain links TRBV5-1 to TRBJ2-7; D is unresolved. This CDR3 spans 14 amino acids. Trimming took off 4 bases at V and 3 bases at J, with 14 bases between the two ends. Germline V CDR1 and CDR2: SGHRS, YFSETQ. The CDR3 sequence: CASSTTNSGYEQYF. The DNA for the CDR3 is TGCGCCAGCAGCACCACAAATTCGGGCTACGAGCAGTACTTC. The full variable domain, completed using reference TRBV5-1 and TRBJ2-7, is KAGVTQTPRYLIKTRGQQVTLSCSPISGHRSVSWYQQTPGQGLQFLFEYFSETQRNKGNFPGRFSGRQFSNSRSEMNVSTLELGDSALYLCASSTTNSGYEQYFGPGTRLTVT.

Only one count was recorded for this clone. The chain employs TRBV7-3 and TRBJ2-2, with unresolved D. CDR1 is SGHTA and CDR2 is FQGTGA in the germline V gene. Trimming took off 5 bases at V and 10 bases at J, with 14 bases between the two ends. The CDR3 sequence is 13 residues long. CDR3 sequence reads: CASSRSPAEELFF. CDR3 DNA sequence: TGTGCCAGCAGCCGGAGCCCCGCGGAGGAGCTGTTTTTT.

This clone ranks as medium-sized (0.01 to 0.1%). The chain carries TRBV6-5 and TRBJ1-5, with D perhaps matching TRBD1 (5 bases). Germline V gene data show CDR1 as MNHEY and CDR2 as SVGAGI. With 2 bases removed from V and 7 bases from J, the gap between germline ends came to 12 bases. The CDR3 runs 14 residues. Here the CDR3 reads CASSYERGEQPQHF. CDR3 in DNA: TGTGCCAGCAGTTACGAAAGGGGTGAACAGCCCCAGCATTTT.